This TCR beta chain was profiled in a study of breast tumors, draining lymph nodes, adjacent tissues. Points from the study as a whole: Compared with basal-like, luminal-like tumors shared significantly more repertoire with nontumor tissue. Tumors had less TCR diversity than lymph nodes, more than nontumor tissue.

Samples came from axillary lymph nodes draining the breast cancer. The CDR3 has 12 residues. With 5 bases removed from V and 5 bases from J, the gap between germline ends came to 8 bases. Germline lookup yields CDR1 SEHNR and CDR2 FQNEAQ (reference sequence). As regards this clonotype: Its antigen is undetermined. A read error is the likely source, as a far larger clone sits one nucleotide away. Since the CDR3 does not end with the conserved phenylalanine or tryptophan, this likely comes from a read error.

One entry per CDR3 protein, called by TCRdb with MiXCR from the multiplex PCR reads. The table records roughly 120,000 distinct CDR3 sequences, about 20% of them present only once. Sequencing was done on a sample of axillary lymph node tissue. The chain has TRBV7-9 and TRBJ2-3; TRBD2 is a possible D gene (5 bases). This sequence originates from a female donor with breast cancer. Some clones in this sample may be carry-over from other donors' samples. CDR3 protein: CASSLEGDTQYL. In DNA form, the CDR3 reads TGTGCCAGCAGCCTAGAGGGAGATACGCAGTATCTT.